The clone carrying this T cell receptor (beta chain) was recorded at least ten times. What it binds is unknown. Semi-nested PCR with Nested Universal Primer A followed constant-region reverse priming of full-length variable regions. TCRdb recomputed calls from the 5' RACE reads with MiXCR, one row per CDR3 protein. The top ten hold 2% to 2.5% of the sample, which has about 54,000 distinct CDR3 sequences, about 15% seen once. Findings and caveats of the study: The larger cohort examined one V-J beta rearrangement, not whole repertoires.

Purified naive CD4+ T cells were depleted of CD25+ Tregs. The CDR3 contains 14 residues. Trimming took 0 bases from V and 9 from J, leaving 10 bases between them. The germline CDR1 and CDR2 sequences are SGHRS and YFSETQ. Sequenced input: naive CD4+ T cells sorted from blood. As for subset: naive CD4+ T cells, CD4+CD45RA+CD25-. The chain recombines TRBV5-1 with TRBJ1-6, with D maybe TRBD1 (5 bases). The clonotype originates from a female donor with breast cancer. The chain's CDR3 is CASSLVPGLSPLHF. CDR3 nucleotide sequence: TGCGCCAGCAGCTTGGTTCCAGGGCTTTCACCCCTCCACTTT.